This entry concerns a single TCR beta chain. The ends were cut back, 0 bases at V and 9 bases at J, with 15 bases in the middle. Germline lookup yields CDR1 MNHNY and CDR2 SVGAGI (reference sequence). The CDR3 loop spans 15 amino acids. The sample belongs to a study of blood T cell repertoires in COVID-19. Study-level background: Donors in the United States, Italy and Spain gave samples during acute or convalescent COVID-19. Sources were T cells, B-cell-depleted T cells, or PBMCs; the material itself was cDNA or gDNA.

Only in-frame clones appear in the TCRdb table, and some are missing; sequencing was by immunoSEQ multiplex PCR. The sample carries 290,000 or so clones, roughly 87% recorded once. The chain joins TRBV6-6 to TRBJ2-1; no clear D gene. What was sequenced was peripheral blood. The clonotype originates from a man younger than 35 with active or convalescent COVID-19. This CDR3 reads CASSYSYVGRSEQFF. CDR3 nucleotides: TGTGCCAGCAGTTACTCGTATGTTGGCCGCAGTGAGCAGTTCTTC.